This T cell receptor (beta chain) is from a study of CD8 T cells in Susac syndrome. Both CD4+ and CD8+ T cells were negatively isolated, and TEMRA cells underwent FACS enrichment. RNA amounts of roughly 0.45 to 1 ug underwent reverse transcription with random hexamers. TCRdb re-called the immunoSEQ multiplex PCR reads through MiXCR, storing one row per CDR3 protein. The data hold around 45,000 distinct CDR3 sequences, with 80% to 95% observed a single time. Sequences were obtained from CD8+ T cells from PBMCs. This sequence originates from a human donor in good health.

For the CDR3, the DNA is TGTGCCAGCAGCTTAAATTGGGGGGGTGAGCAGTTCTTC. It codes for CASSLNWGGEQFF. The chain is built from TRBV7-7 and TRBJ2-1; 7 nucleotides align to TRBD2. This CDR3 contains 13 residues. Germline CDR1 reads SSHAT; CDR2 reads FNYEAQ (reference sequence). The V segment lost 2 bases and the J segment 9 bases; nucleotides outside the gene matches: 4.